Listed below are T cell receptor beta chains from one sample, sequenced in a study of cytomegalovirus exposure and HLA in healthy donors. The assay was immunoSEQ multiplex PCR, and TCRdb's table has in-frame clones only and misses some. The repertoire holds approximately 150,000 clones, with about 72% as singletons. Sequenced material: PBMCs. The receptors shown here come from a middle-aged man in good health and CMV-seronegative. Both conserved end residues are part of each CDR3. D genes are given only for firm matches. Some rows have no size entry. The others give once, few or many, or a class for an expanded clone.

cdr3_nt: TGTGCCAGCAGCTCCGAGGGTCAGGCCGGGGAGACCCAGTACTTC
cdr3_aa: CASSSEGQAGETQYF
clone_size: .
j_call: TRBJ2-5
v_call: TRBV7-7
d_call: .

cdr3_nt: TGTGCCAGCAGTCCGTACACCGGGGAGCTGTTTTTT
cdr3_aa: CASSPYTGELFF
clone_size: .
j_call: TRBJ2-2
v_call: TRBV28
d_call: .

cdr3_nt: TGTGCCAGCAGCTTGCCTGACAGGGTCTACGAGCAGTACTTC
cdr3_aa: CASSLPDRVYEQYF
clone_size: .
j_call: TRBJ2-7
v_call: TRBV7-9
d_call: TRBD1

cdr3_nt: TGTGCCAGCACAGGTTGGCACGAGCAGTACTTC
cdr3_aa: CASTGWHEQYF
clone_size: .
j_call: TRBJ2-7
v_call: TRBV25-1
d_call: .

cdr3_nt: TGTGCCAGCAGCTCCTCTGACAGGGTCTCCTTTGGGTACGAGCAGTACTTC
cdr3_aa: CASSSSDRVSFGYEQYF
clone_size: .
j_call: TRBJ2-7
v_call: TRBV7-2
d_call: TRBD1

cdr3_nt: TGCGCCAGCAGTGAATCCAGGGGGCATCACGAGCAGTACTTC
cdr3_aa: CASSESRGHHEQYF
clone_size: .
j_call: TRBJ2-7
v_call: TRBV10-2
d_call: TRBD1

cdr3_nt: TGCGCCAGCAGTGAGCGGACAGGGGGTTCGGAGACCCAGTACTTC
cdr3_aa: CASSERTGGSETQYF
clone_size: .
j_call: TRBJ2-5
v_call: TRBV10-1
d_call: TRBD1

cdr3_nt: TGTGCCAGCAGCCCCTGGCCCGGGACTAGCGCGGGGGTACAGTTCTTC
cdr3_aa: CASSPWPGTSAGVQFF
clone_size: .
j_call: TRBJ2-1
v_call: TRBV7-9
d_call: TRBD2

cdr3_nt: TGCGCCAGCAGCCAAGATACCTTTAAAGAGGGCCGCAACGAGCAGTACTTC
cdr3_aa: CASSQDTFKEGRNEQYF
clone_size: .
j_call: TRBJ2-7
v_call: TRBV4-3
d_call: .

cdr3_nt: TGTGCCAGCAGTACCCTCCTGGAGTGGGGAAACACCATATATTTT
cdr3_aa: CASSTLLEWGNTIYF
clone_size: .
j_call: TRBJ1-3
v_call: TRBV2
d_call: .

cdr3_nt: TGTGCCAGCAGCTTAACGGGTCCGAGCGGGGGGGACAATGAGCAGTTCTTC
cdr3_aa: CASSLTGPSGGDNEQFF
clone_size: .
j_call: TRBJ2-1
v_call: TRBV7-3
d_call: TRBD2

cdr3_nt: TGTGCCAGCAGCCCCGGGTTCTCTGGAAACACCATATATTTT
cdr3_aa: CASSPGFSGNTIYF
clone_size: .
j_call: TRBJ1-3
v_call: TRBV5-6
d_call: .

cdr3_nt: TGTGCCAGCAGTTCCTCCGGGACAGGGGAATTGTCTTTCTTT
cdr3_aa: CASSSSGTGELSFF
clone_size: .
j_call: TRBJ1-1
v_call: TRBV28
d_call: TRBD1

cdr3_nt: TGTGCCAGCAAAGGGGACAAGTACTACGAGCAGTACTTC
cdr3_aa: CASKGDKYYEQYF
clone_size: once
j_call: TRBJ2-7
v_call: TRBV2
d_call: .

cdr3_nt: TGTGCCAGCAGTGAATACTGGTTAGTGTACTTC
cdr3_aa: CASSEYWLVYF
clone_size: .
j_call: TRBJ2-7
v_call: TRBV6-1
d_call: .

cdr3_nt: TGTGCCAGCAGCTTGGGAGCGGGGAGCTACAATGAGCAGTTCTTC
cdr3_aa: CASSLGAGSYNEQFF
clone_size: .
j_call: TRBJ2-1
v_call: TRBV5-4
d_call: TRBD2

cdr3_nt: TGTGCCACCAGCAGAGATAAAGGGACAGGGGTACAGCCCCAGCATTTT
cdr3_aa: CATSRDKGTGVQPQHF
clone_size: .
j_call: TRBJ1-5
v_call: TRBV15
d_call: TRBD1

cdr3_nt: TGCAGCGTTGAATTAGGACAGGGAATCGGGGAGCTGTTTTTT
cdr3_aa: CSVELGQGIGELFF
clone_size: .
j_call: TRBJ2-2
v_call: TRBV29-1
d_call: TRBD1

cdr3_nt: TGTGCCAGCAGGATGGACGGAGGGAATGAAAAACTGTTTTTT
cdr3_aa: CASRMDGGNEKLFF
clone_size: .
j_call: TRBJ1-4
v_call: TRBV2
d_call: .

cdr3_nt: TGTGCCAGCAGCTTGCTTGGCGGGAGGAGGGACGAGCAGTACTTC
cdr3_aa: CASSLLGGRRDEQYF
clone_size: .
j_call: TRBJ2-7
v_call: TRBV5-4
d_call: TRBD2

cdr3_nt: TGTGCCAGCAGCTTAAGTGGAGCCAGCGATACGCAGTATTTT
cdr3_aa: CASSLSGASDTQYF
clone_size: once
j_call: TRBJ2-3
v_call: TRBV7-3
d_call: .

cdr3_nt: TGTGCCAGCTCACCATCTCACGGACAGGGTGGGAATTCACCCCTCCACTTT
cdr3_aa: CASSPSHGQGGNSPLHF
clone_size: .
j_call: TRBJ1-6
v_call: TRBV18
d_call: TRBD1

cdr3_nt: TGTGCCAGCAGCCACGGACTAGGTATCTTTGAAAAACTGTTTTTT
cdr3_aa: CASSHGLGIFEKLFF
clone_size: .
j_call: TRBJ1-4
v_call: TRBV27
d_call: .

cdr3_nt: TGTGCCAGCAGCTTCAACCCCGTTGGACAGGGCCACACAGATACGCAGTATTTT
cdr3_aa: CASSFNPVGQGHTDTQYF
clone_size: .
j_call: TRBJ2-3
v_call: TRBV5-5
d_call: TRBD1

cdr3_nt: TGTGCCATCAGTGAGTGGAGGGGAAGTGAGCAGTTCTTC
cdr3_aa: CAISEWRGSEQFF
clone_size: .
j_call: TRBJ2-1
v_call: TRBV10-3
d_call: .

cdr3_nt: TGCGCCAGCAGCCCGCGAGTCAGCAATCAGCCCCAGCATTTT
cdr3_aa: CASSPRVSNQPQHF
clone_size: .
j_call: TRBJ1-5
v_call: TRBV4-1
d_call: .

cdr3_nt: TGTGCCAGCAGTTTACCAGGGGGGTCCTACGAGCAGTACTTC
cdr3_aa: CASSLPGGSYEQYF
clone_size: .
j_call: TRBJ2-7
v_call: TRBV27
d_call: .

cdr3_nt: TGTGCCAGCAGTGGGACAGGGGCGCGGGCTTTCTTT
cdr3_aa: CASSGTGARAFF
clone_size: .
j_call: TRBJ1-1
v_call: TRBV6-1
d_call: TRBD1

cdr3_nt: TGTGCCAGCAGCCCAGGCTGGACAGGGGACGGGGAGCTGTTTTTT
cdr3_aa: CASSPGWTGDGELFF
clone_size: .
j_call: TRBJ2-2
v_call: TRBV11-3
d_call: TRBD1

cdr3_nt: TGTGCCATCAAACTAGCGGGAGGGCCAATTAATGAGCAGTTCTTC
cdr3_aa: CAIKLAGGPINEQFF
clone_size: .
j_call: TRBJ2-1
v_call: TRBV10-3
d_call: TRBD2

cdr3_nt: TGTGCCAGCAGTCACCTAGGACAGGGCGATCAGCCCCAGCATTTT
cdr3_aa: CASSHLGQGDQPQHF
clone_size: once
j_call: TRBJ1-5
v_call: TRBV28
d_call: TRBD1

cdr3_nt: TGTGCCAGCAGTGCGACTAGTGCCGGGGAGCTGTTTTTT
cdr3_aa: CASSATSAGELFF
clone_size: .
j_call: TRBJ2-2
v_call: TRBV6-5
d_call: .